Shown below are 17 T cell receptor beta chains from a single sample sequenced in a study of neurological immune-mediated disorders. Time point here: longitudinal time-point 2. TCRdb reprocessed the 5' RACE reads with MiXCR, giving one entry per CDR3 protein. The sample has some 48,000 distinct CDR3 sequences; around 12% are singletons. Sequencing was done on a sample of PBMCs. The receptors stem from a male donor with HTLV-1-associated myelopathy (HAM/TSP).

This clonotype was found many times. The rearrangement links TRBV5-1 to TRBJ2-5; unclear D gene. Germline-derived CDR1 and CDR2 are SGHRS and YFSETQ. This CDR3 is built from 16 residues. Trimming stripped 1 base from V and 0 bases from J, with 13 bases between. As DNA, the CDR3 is TGCGCCAGCAGCTTGACAGCCCAGACGGACCAAGAGACCCAGTACTTC. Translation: CASSLTAQTDQETQYF.

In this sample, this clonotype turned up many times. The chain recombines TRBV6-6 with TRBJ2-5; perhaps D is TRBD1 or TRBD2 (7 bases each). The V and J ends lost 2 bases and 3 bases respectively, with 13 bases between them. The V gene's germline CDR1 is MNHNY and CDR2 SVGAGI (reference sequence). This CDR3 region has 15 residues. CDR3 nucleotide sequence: TGTGCCAGCAGTTACCCGCGGGGGACAGAAGAGACCCAGTACTTC. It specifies CASSYPRGTEETQYF.

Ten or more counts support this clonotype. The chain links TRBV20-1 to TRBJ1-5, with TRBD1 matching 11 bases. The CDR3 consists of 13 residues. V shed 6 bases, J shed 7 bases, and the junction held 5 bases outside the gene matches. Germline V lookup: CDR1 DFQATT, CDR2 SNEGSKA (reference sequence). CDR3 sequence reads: CSAPDRGQQPQHF. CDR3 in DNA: TGCAGTGCGCCGGACAGGGGGCAACAGCCCCAGCATTTT.

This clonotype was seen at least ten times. This CDR3 is CASSLLSDEQFF. CDR3 DNA: TGTGCCAGCAGCTTATTGTCCGATGAGCAGTTCTTC. The rearrangement uses TRBV7-2 and TRBJ2-1; D uncertain. The length of the CDR3 is 12 residues. Between the trimmed V and J ends, which lost 2 bases and 8 bases, there was a span of 7 bases. Germline values: CDR1 SGHTA, CDR2 FQGNSA.

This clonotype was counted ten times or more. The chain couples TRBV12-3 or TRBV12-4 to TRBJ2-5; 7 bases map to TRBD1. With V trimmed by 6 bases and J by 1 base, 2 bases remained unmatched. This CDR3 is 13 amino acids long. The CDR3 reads CASSWTGQETQYF. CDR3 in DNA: TGTGCCAGCAGCTGGACAGGCCAAGAGACCCAGTACTTC.

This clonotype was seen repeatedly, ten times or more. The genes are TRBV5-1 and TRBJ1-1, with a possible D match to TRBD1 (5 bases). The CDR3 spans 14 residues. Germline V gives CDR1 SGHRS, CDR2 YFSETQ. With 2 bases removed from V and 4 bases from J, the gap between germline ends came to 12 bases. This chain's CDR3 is CASSFSGDGTEAFF. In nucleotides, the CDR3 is TGCGCCAGCAGCTTTTCGGGGGACGGCACTGAAGCTTTCTTT.

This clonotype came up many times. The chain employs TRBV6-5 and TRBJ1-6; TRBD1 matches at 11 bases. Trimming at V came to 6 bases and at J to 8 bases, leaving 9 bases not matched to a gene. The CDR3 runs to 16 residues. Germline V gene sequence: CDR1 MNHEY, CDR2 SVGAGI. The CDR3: CASRRIRTGGDSPLHF. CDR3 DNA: TGTGCCAGCAGGAGGATTAGGACAGGGGGCGATTCACCCCTCCACTTT.

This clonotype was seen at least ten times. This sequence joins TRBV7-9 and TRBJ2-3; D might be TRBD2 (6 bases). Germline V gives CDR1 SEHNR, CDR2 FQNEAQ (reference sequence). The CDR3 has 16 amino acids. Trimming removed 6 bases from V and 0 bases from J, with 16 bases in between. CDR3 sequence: CASSSQTLASTDTQYF. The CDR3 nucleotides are TGTGCCAGCAGTTCCCAAACACTAGCTAGCACAGATACGCAGTATTTT.

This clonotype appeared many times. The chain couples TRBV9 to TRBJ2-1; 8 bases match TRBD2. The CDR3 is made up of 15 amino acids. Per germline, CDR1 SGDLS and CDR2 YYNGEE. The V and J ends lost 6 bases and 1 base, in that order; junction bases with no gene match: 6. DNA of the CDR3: TGTGCCAGCACTCCTCGGGAGGGGTCCTACAATGAGCAGTTCTTC. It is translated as CASTPREGSYNEQFF.

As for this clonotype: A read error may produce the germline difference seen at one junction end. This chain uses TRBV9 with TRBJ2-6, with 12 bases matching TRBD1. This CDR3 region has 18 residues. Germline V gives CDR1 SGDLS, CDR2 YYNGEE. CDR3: CASSAGTGGFSGSNVLTF. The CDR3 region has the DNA TGTGCCAGCAGTGCAGGGACAGGGGGCTTCTCTGGGTCCAACGTCCTGACTTTC.

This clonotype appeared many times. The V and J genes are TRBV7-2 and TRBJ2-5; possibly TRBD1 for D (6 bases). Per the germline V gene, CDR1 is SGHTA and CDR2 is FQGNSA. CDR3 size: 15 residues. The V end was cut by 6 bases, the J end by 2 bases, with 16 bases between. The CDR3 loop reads CASSLTGIEQETQYF. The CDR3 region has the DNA TGTGCCAGCAGTTTAACAGGGATAGAGCAAGAGACCCAGTACTTC.

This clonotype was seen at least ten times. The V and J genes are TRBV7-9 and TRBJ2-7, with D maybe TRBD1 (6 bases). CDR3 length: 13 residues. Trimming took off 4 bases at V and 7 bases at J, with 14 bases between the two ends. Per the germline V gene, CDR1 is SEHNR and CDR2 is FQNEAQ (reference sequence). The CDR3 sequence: CASSSQGRREQYF. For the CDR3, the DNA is TGTGCCAGCAGCTCCCAGGGGCGGAGGGAGCAGTACTTC.

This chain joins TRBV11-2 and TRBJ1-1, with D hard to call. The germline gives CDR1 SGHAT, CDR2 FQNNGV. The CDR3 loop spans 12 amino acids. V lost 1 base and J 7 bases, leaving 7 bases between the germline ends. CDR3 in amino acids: CASSLVRNEAFF. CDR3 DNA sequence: TGTGCCAGCAGCTTAGTCCGGAATGAAGCTTTCTTT. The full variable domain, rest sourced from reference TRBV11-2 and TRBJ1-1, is EAGVAQSPRYKIIEKRQSVAFWCNPISGHATLYWYQQILGQGPKLLIQFQNNGVVDDSQLPKDRFSAERLKGVDSTLKIQPAKLEDSAVYLCASSLVRNEAFFGQGTRLTVV.

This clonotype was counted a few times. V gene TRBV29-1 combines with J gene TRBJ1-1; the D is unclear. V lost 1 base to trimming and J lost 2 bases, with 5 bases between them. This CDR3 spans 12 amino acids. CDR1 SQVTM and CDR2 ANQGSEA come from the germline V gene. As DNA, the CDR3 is TGCAGCGTTGAAGGAGTTAACACTGAAGCTTTCTTT. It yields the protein CSVEGVNTEAFF.

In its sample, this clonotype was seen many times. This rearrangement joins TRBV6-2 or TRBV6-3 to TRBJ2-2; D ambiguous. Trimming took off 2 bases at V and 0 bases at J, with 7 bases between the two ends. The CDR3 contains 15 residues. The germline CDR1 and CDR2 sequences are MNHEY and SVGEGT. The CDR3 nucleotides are TGTGCCAGCAGTTACCAGACCACGAACACCGGGGAGCTGTTTTTT. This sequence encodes CASSYQTTNTGELFF.

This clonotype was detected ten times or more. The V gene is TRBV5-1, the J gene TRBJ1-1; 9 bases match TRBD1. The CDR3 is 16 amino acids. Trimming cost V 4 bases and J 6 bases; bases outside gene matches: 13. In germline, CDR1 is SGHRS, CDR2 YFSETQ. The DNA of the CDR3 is TGCGCCAGCAGCCCGACCGGGACAGGGTTTATCGCTGAAGCTTTCTTT. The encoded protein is CASSPTGTGFIAEAFF.

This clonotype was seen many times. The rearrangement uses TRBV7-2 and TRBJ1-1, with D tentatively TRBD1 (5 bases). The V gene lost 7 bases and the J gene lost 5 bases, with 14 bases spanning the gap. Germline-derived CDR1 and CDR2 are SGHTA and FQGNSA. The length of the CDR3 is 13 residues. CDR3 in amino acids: CASTPLWGTEAFF. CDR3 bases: TGTGCCAGCACCCCTCTATGGGGGACTGAAGCTTTCTTT. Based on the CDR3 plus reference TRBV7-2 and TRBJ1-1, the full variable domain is GAGVSQSPSNKVTEKGKDVELRCDPISGHTALYWYRQSLGQGLEFLIYFQGNSAPDKSGLPSDRFSAERTGGSVSTLTIQRTQQEDSAVYLCASTPLWGTEAFFGQGTRLTVV.